A single sample gave rise to the 21 T cell receptor beta chains below, sequenced in a study of glioma-infiltrating T cells. Amplification of TCR alpha and beta CDR3 regions from RNA used iRepertoire nested multiplex PCR. TCRdb reprocessed the multiplex PCR reads with MiXCR, giving one entry per CDR3 protein. The sample carries approximately 110,000 distinct CDR3 sequences, roughly 24% recorded once. What was sequenced was glioma tissue, nonneoplastic brain tissue, or PBMCs (not recorded which). The origin of the receptors is a human donor with low-grade glioma or glioblastoma, undergoing nonglioma brain surgery, or in good health (not recorded which).

This clonotype is deemed medium-sized. This chain links TRBV7-2 with TRBJ2-7; the match to TRBD1 covers 10 bases. The CDR3 loop spans 13 amino acids. V was clipped by 0 bases and J by 8 bases; unmatched bases: 1. Germline V lookup: CDR1 SGHTA, CDR2 FQGNSA. CDR3 coding DNA: TGTGCCAGCAGCTTAGCGGGACAGGGGCAGCAGTACTTC. The encoded protein is CASSLAGQGQQYF.

With respect to this clonotype: This clone may be a read error of a much larger clone one base away. V is TRBV5-4 and J is TRBJ1-1, with TRBD1 as a possible D gene (5 bases). V was pared by 4 bases and J by 6 bases, with 19 bases between. The CDR3 loop spans 15 amino acids. Germline-derived CDR1 and CDR2 are SGHNT and YYREEE (reference sequence). The CDR3: CASSPTGAYNAEAFF. The DNA for the CDR3 is TGTGCCAGCAGCCCCACCGGGGCATATAACGCTGAAGCTTTCTTT.

This clonotype was recorded many times. The chain employs TRBV4-2 and TRBJ1-4; D not certain. The CDR3 is made up of 14 amino acids. Between the trimmed V and J ends, which lost 0 bases and 8 bases, there was a span of 10 bases. The germline V gene has CDR1 LGHNA and CDR2 YNFKEQ. The CDR3 region has the DNA TGTGCCAGCAGCCAAGATAGCAGTGGGGAAAAACTGTTTTTT. Encoded protein: CASSQDSSGEKLFF.

This clonotype was detected ten times or more. The CDR3: CASSLASGHVYEQYF. The CDR3 DNA follows: TGTGCCAGCAGCTTAGCCTCCGGGCATGTCTACGAGCAGTACTTC. This chain uses TRBV7-8 with TRBJ2-7; D is unresolved. The CDR3 covers 15 residues. Between the trimmed V and J ends, which lost 0 bases and 3 bases, there was a span of 12 bases. Germline V gene data show CDR1 as SGHVS and CDR2 as FQNEAQ. The full variable domain, in which reference TRBV7-8 and TRBJ2-7 provide the parts outside the CDR3, is GAGVSQSPRYKVAKRGQDVALRCDPISGHVSLFWYQQALGQGPEFLTYFQNEAQLDKSGLPSDRFFAERPEGSVSTLKIQRTQQEDSAVYLCASSLASGHVYEQYFGPGTRLTVT.

This clonotype was recorded many times. V and J are TRBV6-2 or TRBV6-3 and TRBJ2-1; D possibly corresponds to TRBD2 (6 bases). Germline lookup yields CDR1 MNHEY and CDR2 SVGEGT. With 5 bases removed from V and 6 bases from J, the gap between germline ends came to 20 bases. The CDR3 totals 16 residues. The CDR3 nucleotides read TGTGCCAGCAGTCCCCCGGGGGAGAAAACGGGCAATGAGCAGTTCTTC. As protein: CASSPPGEKTGNEQFF.

This clonotype was recorded at least ten times. The V call is TRBV6-6, the J call TRBJ2-7, with D unresolved. From germline, CDR1 is MNHNY and CDR2 SVGAGI (reference sequence). The V gene lost 0 bases and the J gene lost 1 base, with 10 bases spanning the gap. The CDR3 consists of 15 residues. Here the CDR3 reads CASSYSMASSYEQYF. CDR3 DNA: TGTGCCAGCAGTTACTCGATGGCCAGTTCCTACGAGCAGTACTTC.

The genes are TRBV2 and TRBJ2-1; the D gene is possibly TRBD2 (6 bases). Germline CDR1 reads SNHLY; CDR2 reads FYNNEI. CDR3 size: 16 residues. V lost 4 bases and J lost 6, with 19 bases in between. CDR3 nucleotide sequence: TGTGCCAGCAGTGGAAATAGCGGAGGCCCCACCAATGAGCAGTTCTTC. It yields the protein CASSGNSGGPTNEQFF.

At least ten counts were recorded for this clonotype. This chain uses TRBV27 with TRBJ1-5; weak D call: TRBD1 (5 bases). CDR1 and CDR2 from the germline V gene are MNHEY and SMNVEV (reference sequence). The CDR3 totals 13 residues. V was trimmed by 3 bases and J by 8 bases, leaving 11 bases between them. The CDR3 spells CASSLGVIEPQHF. CDR3 nucleotides: TGTGCCAGCAGTTTGGGGGTGATCGAGCCCCAGCATTTT.

As to this clonotype: This may stem from a read error, because a much larger clone lies one nucleotide away. This chain uses TRBV18 with TRBJ2-1; 9 nucleotides agree with TRBD2. With V trimmed by 4 bases and J by 7 bases, 8 bases remained unmatched. The CDR3 is 15 amino acids. The germline V gene has CDR1 KGHSH and CDR2 LQKENI. The CDR3 loop is CASSLTTSGGNEQFF. Here the CDR3 DNA reads TGTGCCAGCTCACTTACGACTAGCGGAGGAAATGAGCAGTTCTTC.

This clonotype has a count of ten or more. The chain couples TRBV7-9 to TRBJ2-1; 8 positions match TRBD2. The CDR3 extends over 15 amino acids. Germline V gene lookup returns CDR1 SEHNR and CDR2 FQNEAQ (reference sequence). J gave up 7 bases and V 5 bases, and 10 bases lay outside the gene matches. The CDR3 loop is CASSPPAGVENEQFF. Here the CDR3 DNA reads TGTGCCAGCAGCCCACCAGCGGGAGTAGAGAATGAGCAGTTCTTC.

Details on this clonotype: A much bigger clone sits one base away, suggesting this may be a read error. The rearrangement links TRBV19 to TRBJ2-7; D possibly corresponds to TRBD2 (5 bases). In germline, CDR1 is LNHDA, CDR2 SQIVND (reference sequence). The CDR3 has 15 amino acids. Trimming removed 0 bases from V and 4 bases from J, with 13 bases in between. The CDR3 protein is CASSIDQQEVYEQYF. In DNA, the CDR3 is TGTGCCAGTAGTATAGACCAGCAGGAGGTTTACGAGCAGTACTTC.

This rearrangement joins TRBV12-3 or TRBV12-4 to TRBJ2-3; 11 bases line up with TRBD2. CDR3 size: 14 residues. V lost 5 bases to trimming and J lost 8 bases; unmatched junction nucleotides: 6. For the CDR3, the DNA is TGTGCCAGCAGTCCCGGGACTAGCGGAGGTACGCAGTATTTT. It codes for CASSPGTSGGTQYF.

This clonotype was counted many times. V is TRBV10-3 and J is TRBJ2-7; D call uncertain. Trimming took off 3 bases at V and 0 bases at J, with 12 bases between the two ends. The CDR3 extends over 15 amino acids. CDR1 is ENHRY, CDR2 SYGVKD, per germline. For the CDR3, the DNA is TGTGCCATCAGTGAATTGGGGTCGAGCTCCTACGAGCAGTACTTC. Protein sequence: CAISELGSSSYEQYF.

A remark on this clonotype: A much larger clonotype is one base distant, so this may be a read error. The chain has TRBV7-9 and TRBJ1-2; D remains unclear. The germline V and J ends were trimmed by 8 bases and 6 bases, with 13 bases remaining between them. The CDR3 has 12 amino acids. CDR1 is SEHNR and CDR2 is FQNEAQ in the germline V gene (reference sequence). Here the CDR3 reads CASRSNLDGYTF. CDR3 DNA sequence: TGTGCCAGCCGCTCAAACCTAGATGGCTACACCTTC. Using reference TRBV7-9 and TRBJ1-2 for the parts outside the CDR3, the full variable domain is DTGVSQNPRHKITKRGQNVTFRCDPISEHNRLYWYRQTLGQGPEFLTYFQNEAQLEKSRLLSDRFSAERPKGSFSTLEIQRTEQGDSAMYLCASRSNLDGYTFGSGTRLTVV.

This clonotype turned up a few times. The chain combines TRBV3-1 with TRBJ2-7; D might be TRBD2 (6 bases). This CDR3 has 15 amino acids. Germline assignment: CDR1 LGHDT and CDR2 YNNKEL (reference sequence). V was shortened by 4 bases and J by 3 bases, with 16 bases between the two germline ends. Here the CDR3 reads CASSRSSGSFYEQYF. The CDR3 DNA follows: TGTGCCAGCAGCCGTAGTAGCGGATCCTTCTACGAGCAGTACTTC.

This clonotype was detected many times. The J gene is TRBJ2-3, the V gene TRBV7-9; D is perhaps TRBD1 (5 bases). The CDR3 covers 14 residues. The germline V and J ends were trimmed by 5 bases and 0 bases, with 9 bases remaining between them. Germline V gene sequence: CDR1 SEHNR, CDR2 FQNEAQ (reference sequence). The CDR3 loop reads CASSLDTSTDTQYF. CDR3 nucleotide sequence: TGTGCCAGCAGCCTGGACACTAGCACAGATACGCAGTATTTT.

Of note for this clonotype: Given a much more abundant clone one base away, this may be a read error. The chain uses TRBV24-1 and TRBJ1-1, with TRBD1 identical over 7 bases. The V gene's germline CDR1 is KGHDR and CDR2 SFDVKD. This CDR3 spans 14 amino acids. V shed 12 bases and J 5 bases; nucleotides not matched to a gene: 14. The CDR3 coding sequence is TGTGCCGTCGGATCGGGACAGCGGGGTACTGAAGCTTTCTTT. Its translation: CAVGSGQRGTEAFF.

As concerns this clonotype: A much larger clone sits a single nucleotide away, making a read error possible. The chain links TRBV7-9 to TRBJ1-2, with 10 bases lining up with TRBD1. Germline V CDR1 and CDR2: SEHNR, FQNEAQ (reference sequence). This CDR3 region has 16 residues. This CDR3 reads CASSLPTGGNNHGYTF. The CDR3 nucleotides are TGTGCCAGCAGCTTACCGACAGGGGGCAATAACCATGGCTACACCTTC.

The chain joins TRBV5-4 to TRBJ2-1, with no clear D. V was pared by 7 bases and J by 4 bases, with 18 bases between. This CDR3 has 15 amino acids. Germline CDR1 is SGHNT and CDR2 is YYREEE (reference sequence). CDR3 DNA: TGTGCCAGCTGGCCCCTCGGTAAAGGTTACAATGAGCAGTTCTTC. Translated: CASWPLGKGYNEQFF.

There are a few counts of this clonotype. The chain carries TRBV5-4 and TRBJ1-2, with D uncertain. V lost 0 bases, J lost 6 bases, and 6 bases lay in between. This CDR3 spans 12 amino acids. Germline CDR1 SGHNT, CDR2 YYREEE (reference sequence). This chain's CDR3 is CASSLAGDGYTF. CDR3 nucleotides: TGTGCCAGCAGCTTGGCCGGGGATGGCTACACCTTC.

This clonotype was observed a handful of times. This rearrangement joins TRBV7-2 to TRBJ2-3; 8 bases agree with TRBD2. This CDR3 is built from 17 residues. With V trimmed by 5 bases and J by 5 bases, 15 bases remained unmatched. Per the germline V gene, CDR1 is SGHTA and CDR2 is FQGNSA. CDR3 sequence (DNA): TGTGCCAGCAGCCGATCCGCGCCGGGGGGGGGAGGAGATACGCAGTATTTT. Its protein product is CASSRSAPGGGGDTQYF.